These 27 T cell receptor beta chains share one sample of origin, sequenced in a study of blood T cells in healthy people across ages. A second roughly 6 to 12 cycle PCR used barcoded and J-beta primers. TCRdb re-called the 5' RACE reads with MiXCR, one entry per CDR3 protein. Counted here are about a million distinct CDR3 sequences, more than 30% occurring once; the ten biggest clones make up less than 15%. The sequencing sample was made of blood. These receptors were taken from a man between 18 and 29 years old in good health.

This clonotype was picked up a small number of times. This sequence joins TRBV20-1 and TRBJ1-5, with D perhaps TRBD1 (6 bases). Looked up from germline, CDR1 is DFQATT and CDR2 is SNEGSKA (reference sequence). CDR3 length: 14 residues. V was clipped by 8 bases and J by 0 bases, with 14 bases between them. The CDR3 loop reads CSTGQLYSNQPQHF. The CDR3 nucleotides are TGCAGTACCGGACAGCTCTATAGCAATCAGCCCCAGCATTTT.

This clonotype was detected a few times. The rearrangement joins TRBV2 to TRBJ1-2; 10 nucleotides line up with TRBD1. The ends lost 5 bases at V and 8 bases at J; junction bases unmatched: 8. The CDR3 runs to 14 residues. Per germline, CDR1 SNHLY and CDR2 FYNNEI. Here the CDR3 DNA reads TGTGCCAGCAGTCCTGAGGACAGGGGGGGCGGCTACACCTTC. It encodes CASSPEDRGGGYTF. The entire variable domain, with the rest obtained from reference TRBV2 and TRBJ1-2, is as follows: EPEVTQTPSHQVTQMGQEVILRCVPISNHLYFYWYRQILGQKVEFLVSFYNNEISEKSEIFDDQFSVERPDGSNFTLKIRSTKLEDSAMYFCASSPEDRGGGYTFGSGTRLTVV.

This clonotype was seen a handful of times. The J gene is TRBJ1-1, the V gene TRBV7-9, with TRBD1 as a possible D gene (6 bases). The CDR3 sequence is 14 residues long. Germline CDR1 SEHNR, CDR2 FQNEAQ (reference sequence). The CDR3 DNA sequence: TGTGCAGCTGCCGCACAGGGTGAGGGCACTGAAGCTTTCTTT. Its protein is CAAAAQGEGTEAFF.

The chain combines TRBV28 with TRBJ1-2, with D hard to call. Germline V gene sequence: CDR1 MDHEN, CDR2 SYDVKM. The CDR3 has 12 residues. V lost 6 bases, J lost 3 bases, and 8 bases lay in between. Here the CDR3 DNA reads TGTGCCAGCAGATCTTCTGACTATGGCTACACCTTC. This encodes CASRSSDYGYTF.

The chain links TRBV7-6 to TRBJ2-5; tentatively, D is TRBD1 (5 bases). Germline CDR1 is SGHVS and CDR2 is FNYEAQ. There are 14 residues in the CDR3. With 4 bases removed from V and 11 bases from J, the gap between germline ends came to 20 bases. CDR3 loop: CASSSSGARNEQYF. In DNA, the CDR3 is TGTGCCAGCAGCTCGAGTGGGGCCCGCAATGAGCAGTACTTC.

This clonotype has at least ten counts. The V call is TRBV10-3, the J call TRBJ2-7, with no clear D. The CDR3 length is 15 residues. V lost 3 bases, J lost 2 bases, and 14 bases lay in between. Germline V gene lookup returns CDR1 ENHRY and CDR2 SYGVKD. CDR3 residues: CAISEGLSGPYEQYF. CDR3 coding DNA: TGTGCCATCAGTGAAGGCCTCTCCGGACCCTACGAGCAGTACTTC.

A word on this clonotype: Germline and junction disagree at one end, which may indicate a read error. The V and J genes are TRBV6-2 or TRBV6-3 and TRBJ2-3; D tentatively reads TRBD1 or TRBD2 (5 bases each). The germline V gene has CDR1 MNHEY and CDR2 SVGEGT. CDR3 length: 16 amino acids. CDR3 sequence: CASSYRGSPSTDAQYF. CDR3 DNA: TGTGCCAGCAGTTACAGGGGTAGCCCTAGCACAGATGCGCAGTATTTT.

The V call is TRBV28, the J call TRBJ2-1; 7 nucleotides line up with TRBD2. J lost 8 bases, V lost 6 bases, and 16 bases had no gene match. The germline V gene encodes CDR1 MDHEN and CDR2 SYDVKM. The CDR3 is 16 residues long. The CDR3 nucleotides are TGTGCCAGCAGAAATAACGGGGGGATCGGTAGCTATGAGCAGTTCTTC. It translates to CASRNNGGIGSYEQFF.

In this sample, this clonotype turned up a few times. The rearrangement uses TRBV20-1 and TRBJ2-7; TRBD2 matches at 7 bases. Germline loops: CDR1 DFQATT, CDR2 SNEGSKA (reference sequence). V was pared by 8 bases and J by 4 bases, with 20 bases of the junction left unmatched. CDR3 size: 16 residues. As DNA, the CDR3 is TGCAGTACCGTCACAGCGGGGACTCCTAGCCCGTACGAGCAGTACTTC. It yields the protein CSTVTAGTPSPYEQYF.

The J gene is TRBJ2-1, the V gene TRBV10-3, with TRBD1 matching 9 bases. Germline V lookup: CDR1 ENHRY, CDR2 SYGVKD. J gave up 6 bases and V 1 base, and 4 bases lay outside the gene matches. The CDR3 is made up of 15 amino acids. The CDR3: CAISEFGTGINEQFF. In nucleotides, the CDR3 is TGTGCCATCAGTGAGTTTGGGACAGGGATCAATGAGCAGTTCTTC.

This clonotype has more than one count but fewer than ten. The chain combines TRBV4-2 with TRBJ2-5; D possibly corresponds to TRBD2 (6 bases). The CDR3 runs 16 residues. Germline CDR1 LGHNA, CDR2 YNFKEQ. V dropped 3 bases and J dropped 4 bases, with 18 bases sitting between them. CDR3 protein: CASSQEYRNGGETQYF. The DNA for the CDR3 is TGTGCCAGCAGCCAGGAGTACAGGAACGGGGGAGAGACCCAGTACTTC.

This clonotype was counted only a few times. This rearrangement joins TRBV6-5 to TRBJ1-2; D is uncertain. Deletions cut 0 bases from V and 8 bases from J, with 10 bases between. Looked up from germline, CDR1 is MNHEY and CDR2 is SVGAGI. The CDR3 consists of 13 residues. CDR3 amino acids: CASSYSGGRGYTF. The CDR3 DNA sequence: TGTGCCAGCAGTTACTCGGGAGGAAGAGGCTACACCTTC.

The V and J genes are TRBV20-1 and TRBJ1-5; unclear D gene. The V gene's germline CDR1 is DFQATT and CDR2 SNEGSKA (reference sequence). The CDR3 extends over 15 amino acids. V shed 5 bases and J shed 0 bases, with 14 bases lying between them. CDR3 DNA: TGCAGTGCTCTCTCCCAACGGATTAGCAATCAGCCCCAGCATTTT. Translated, it gives CSALSQRISNQPQHF.

The genes are TRBV5-1 and TRBJ2-1; D remains ambiguous. The germline V gene encodes CDR1 SGHRS and CDR2 YFSETQ. The ends were cut back, 4 bases at V and 5 bases at J, with 10 bases in the middle. The CDR3 consists of 13 residues. The DNA for the CDR3 is TGCGCCAGCAGCGTTTTCACAAACAATGAGCAGTTCTTC. Protein: CASSVFTNNEQFF.

The genes are TRBV6-1 and TRBJ2-1, with 10 nucleotides matching TRBD1. V lost 0 bases, J lost 10 bases, and 12 bases stayed unmatched. The CDR3 has 17 amino acids. Per germline, CDR1 MNHNS and CDR2 SASEGT. The CDR3 nucleotides read TGTGCCAGCAGTGAAGCGAGCCTGGGACAGGGGAACTACGAGCAGTTCTTC. Translated: CASSEASLGQGNYEQFF.

The chain has TRBV20-1 and TRBJ1-5; D possibly corresponds to TRBD1 (6 bases). CDR3 size: 15 residues. Germline CDR1 and CDR2: DFQATT and SNEGSKA (reference sequence). Between the trimmed V and J ends, which lost 6 bases and 0 bases, there was a span of 15 bases. The CDR3 DNA reads as TGCAGTGCCTTTCGAGGGGGGACTAGCAATCAGCCCCAGCATTTT. Translated: CSAFRGGTSNQPQHF.

The J gene is TRBJ2-7, the V gene TRBV29-1, with D maybe TRBD1 (6 bases). The CDR3 runs to 15 residues. Trimming cost V 0 bases and J 2 bases, with 14 bases left between them. CDR1 is SQVTM, CDR2 ANQGSEA, per germline. The CDR3 loop reads CSVEDHQGSTYEQYF. Here the CDR3 DNA reads TGCAGCGTTGAAGACCACCAGGGGAGTACCTACGAGCAGTACTTC.

Turning to this clonotype: The junction departs from the called germline gene at one end, perhaps through a read error. This chain joins TRBV9 and TRBJ1-2, with 10 bases identical to TRBD1. The germline CDR1 and CDR2 sequences are SGDLS and YYNGEE. This CDR3 comprises 20 residues. The CDR3 sequence: CANSAPTVRDRGVPMNGYTF. The CDR3 DNA follows: TGTGCCAACAGCGCCCCGACCGTTCGGGACAGGGGAGTCCCTATGAACGGCTACACCTTC.

The V and J genes are TRBV27 and TRBJ1-2, with 9 bases fitting TRBD1. The V segment lost 6 bases and the J segment 6 bases; nucleotides outside the gene matches: 11. This CDR3 contains 15 residues. Looked up from germline, CDR1 is MNHEY and CDR2 is SMNVEV (reference sequence). CDR3 protein: CASRSNRGRFHGYTF. The CDR3 bases are TGTGCCAGCAGGAGTAACAGGGGGCGCTTTCATGGCTACACCTTC.

This chain links TRBV7-9 with TRBJ1-2, with 10 bases fitting TRBD1. Germline CDR1 reads SEHNR; CDR2 reads FQNEAQ (reference sequence). This CDR3 comprises 16 residues. V trimming: 0 bases; J trimming: 4 bases; junction bases outside the gene matches: 5. The CDR3 protein is CASSLAGDRGSYGYTF. DNA of the CDR3: TGTGCCAGCAGCTTAGCGGGGGACAGGGGATCCTATGGCTACACCTTC.

This clonotype turned up a few times. The gene calls are TRBV13 and TRBJ1-6, with a tentative D call TRBD1 (6 bases). Trimming removed 5 bases at V and 8 bases at J, with 16 bases between. The length of the CDR3 is 15 residues. CDR1 PRHDT and CDR2 FYEKMQ come from the germline V gene (reference sequence). The DNA for the CDR3 is TGTGCCAGCAGCACGGGGGGCGGACGATATTCACCCCTCCACTTT. Its translation is CASSTGGGRYSPLHF.

In its sample, this clonotype was seen many times. The chain has TRBV12-3 or TRBV12-4 and TRBJ2-2, with D perhaps TRBD2 (6 bases). Trimming left V 6 bases short and J 1 base short, with 9 bases between. The length of the CDR3 is 14 residues. CDR3 sequence: CASSQGLNTGELFF. CDR3 DNA sequence: TGTGCCAGCAGCCAGGGACTGAACACCGGGGAGCTGTTTTTT.

The chain combines TRBV7-2 with TRBJ1-4; unclear D gene. The CDR3 has 13 residues. Trimming removed 2 bases at V and 5 bases at J, with 6 bases between. Germline CDR1 and CDR2: SGHTA and FQGNSA. Here the CDR3 DNA reads TGTGCCAGCAGCTTACCGGCGAATGAAAAACTGTTTTTT. Translating gives CASSLPANEKLFF.

For this clonotype: Its ends do not fully match the called genes, so a read error is possible. The chain joins TRBV6-1 to TRBJ1-1; 11 nucleotides agree with TRBD1. This CDR3 is built from 16 residues. The V gene's germline CDR1 is MNHNS and CDR2 SASEGT. CDR3 loop: CASNIPGQGARAEAFF. DNA for the CDR3: TGCGCCAGCAATATCCCCGGACAGGGGGCAAGGGCTGAAGCTTTCTTT.

This clonotype was observed a handful of times. The chain links TRBV6-2 or TRBV6-3 to TRBJ2-3, with D tentatively TRBD1 or TRBD2 (6 bases each). Trimming took 5 bases from V and 5 from J, leaving 14 bases between them. Germline V lookup: CDR1 MNHEY, CDR2 SVGEGT. The CDR3 loop spans 14 amino acids. For the CDR3, the DNA is TGTGCCAGCAGTCACAGGGAGGATAAAGATACGCAGTATTTT. It is translated as CASSHREDKDTQYF.

Notes on this clonotype: The CDR3 carries no conserved terminal phenylalanine or tryptophan, so it likely arises from a read error. The chain couples TRBV18 to TRBJ2-7; D not certain. Germline V gene data show CDR1 as KGHSH and CDR2 as LQKENI. V was cut by 3 bases and J by 1 base, with 10 bases left in between. The CDR3 loop spans 14 amino acids. The CDR3: CASSPSPGSYEQYS. Here the CDR3 DNA reads TGTGCCAGCTCACCTTCCCCCGGTTCCTACGAGCAGTACTCC.

This clonotype was picked up a small number of times. The chain combines TRBV9 with TRBJ1-1, with D perhaps TRBD1 (5 bases). CDR1 and CDR2 from the germline V gene are SGDLS and YYNGEE. Deletions cut 4 bases from V and 8 bases from J, with 9 bases between. The CDR3 has 11 amino acids. The CDR3 bases are TGTGCCAGCAGCCGTGAGGGGGAAGCTTTCTTT. Residues: CASSREGEAFF.